Below are 3 T cell receptor beta chains sequenced from a single sample in a study of blood T cell repertoires in COVID-19. The repertoire was sequenced with immunoSEQ multiplex PCR; TCRdb's copy has only in-frame clones and lacks some. Of 35,000 to 45,000 clones in the sample, roughly 90% were seen once. Material for sequencing was peripheral blood. The receptors stem from a human donor in a cohort sampled during active COVID-19.

The genes are TRBV4-1 and TRBJ2-7, with D maybe TRBD1 (6 bases). The CDR3 is made up of 12 amino acids. Germline V CDR1 and CDR2: MGHRA, YSYEKL. The ends were cut back, 4 bases at V and 4 bases at J, with 8 bases in the middle. CDR3 DNA sequence: TGCGCCAGCAGCCGAACAGGGTACGAGCAGTACTTC. Its protein is CASSRTGYEQYF.

The chain links TRBV7-9 to TRBJ2-7; D is uncertain. This CDR3 has 13 residues. V lost 1 base and J 6 bases, leaving 10 bases between the germline ends. CDR1 is SEHNR and CDR2 is FQNEAQ in the germline V gene (reference sequence). CDR3 in DNA: TGTGCCAGCAGCTTAGGGTCAGTACCCGAGCAGTACTTC. Translating gives CASSLGSVPEQYF. Based on the CDR3 plus reference TRBV7-9 and TRBJ2-7, the full variable domain is DTGVSQNPRHKITKRGQNVTFRCDPISEHNRLYWYRQTLGQGPEFLTYFQNEAQLEKSRLLSDRFSAERPKGSFSTLEIQRTEQGDSAMYLCASSLGSVPEQYFGPGTRLTVT.

This chain connects TRBV6-5 to TRBJ2-1; 10 bases are shared with TRBD1. CDR1 and CDR2 (germline): MNHEY, SVGAGI. The CDR3 loop spans 12 amino acids. J was trimmed by 9 bases and V by 8 bases; bases with no gene match: 4. The CDR3 reads CASGDRGGEQFF. The DNA of the CDR3 is TGTGCCAGCGGGGACAGGGGTGGTGAGCAGTTCTTC.